This TCR beta chain is from a study of CD8 T cells in Susac syndrome. J gave up 3 bases and V 4 bases, and 2 bases lay outside the gene matches. The CDR3 sequence is 16 residues long. Germline V gene data show CDR1 as LGHDT and CDR2 as YNNKEL (reference sequence). TCR beta was sequenced from blood CD8+ and CD4+ T cells. Included as multiple sclerosis controls were treatment-naive patients who had stable or active relapsing-remitting disease. Negative isolation was used for CD8+ and CD4+ T cells, and FACS enrichment was applied to TEMRA cells. RNA was extracted with the RNeasy kit, and a quantity of about 0.45 to 1 ug was reverse transcribed using random hexamers. Amplification of TCR beta CDR3 across 54 Vbeta and 13 Jbeta was performed with immunoSEQ multiplex PCR. TCRdb recomputed calls from the immunoSEQ multiplex PCR reads with MiXCR, one row per CDR3 protein. The profile shows some 200,000 distinct CDR3 sequences, roughly 96% of them singletons.

This TCR was recovered from a human donor with multiple sclerosis. The sample taken for sequencing was CD4+ T cells from PBMCs. V is TRBV3-1 and J is TRBJ2-1; TRBD2 agrees at 14 bases. The CDR3 reads CASSRGLAGGYNEQFF. The DNA for the CDR3 is TGTGCCAGCAGCCGAGGACTAGCGGGGGGCTACAATGAGCAGTTCTTC.